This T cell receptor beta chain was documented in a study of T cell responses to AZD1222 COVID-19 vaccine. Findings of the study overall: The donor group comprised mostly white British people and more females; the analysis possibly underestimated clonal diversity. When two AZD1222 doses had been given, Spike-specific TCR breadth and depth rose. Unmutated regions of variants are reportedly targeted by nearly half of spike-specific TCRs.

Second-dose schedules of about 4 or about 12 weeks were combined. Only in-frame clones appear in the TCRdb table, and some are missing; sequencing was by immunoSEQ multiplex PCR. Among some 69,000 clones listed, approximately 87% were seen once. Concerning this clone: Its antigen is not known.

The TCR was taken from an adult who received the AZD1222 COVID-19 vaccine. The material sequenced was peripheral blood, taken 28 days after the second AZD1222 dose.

This CDR3 is CASSYGPYGYTF. In DNA, the CDR3 is TGTGCCAGCAGTTACGGGCCTTATGGCTACACCTTC. V is TRBV6-7 and J is TRBJ1-2, with D uncertain. TRBV6-7 has ORF status, its function being uncertain. Trimming left V 2 bases short and J 5 bases short, with 6 bases between. The CDR3 sequence is 12 residues long.